This TCR beta chain was obtained from a study of blood T cell repertoires in COVID-19. Trimming stripped 6 bases from V and 3 bases from J, with 18 bases between. Per the germline V gene, CDR1 is SQVTM and CDR2 is ANQGSEA. The CDR3 is 15 residues long. As processed by the authors: Amplification of reference gene primers was used by the study to estimate nucleated cell counts. Here immunoSEQ multiplex PCR was the method, and the copy in TCRdb shows in-frame clones only, minus some. V and J calls and clone size are those listed in that table; D and trimming were worked out from the DNA. The repertoire holds some 190,000 clones, less than 85% seen once, with under 15% in the top ten.

The rearrangement joins TRBV29-1 to TRBJ2-1; possibly TRBD2 for D (7 bases). The source material was peripheral blood. This sequence originates from a woman aged 45-60 years with acute or convalescent COVID-19. CDR3 nucleotides: TGCAGCGTGGGTAGGGGGGAGGGCTTCTACAATGAGCAGTTCTTC. Translating it yields CSVGRGEGFYNEQFF.